These 22 T cell receptor beta chains originate from one sample sequenced in a study of cytomegalovirus exposure and HLA in healthy donors. PCR employed 60 Vbeta and 13 Jbeta primers. Generated by immunoSEQ multiplex PCR, the TCRdb table keeps only in-frame clones and is missing some. Of 150,000 to 200,000 clones in the sample, around 80% were seen once. Source material: PBMCs. The receptors shown here come from a woman aged 40 to 50 in good health and CMV-seropositive.

This rearrangement joins TRBV5-5 to TRBJ1-5, with 9 bases aligning to TRBD1. The CDR3 loop spans 13 amino acids. Germline V gene sequence: CDR1 SGHKS, CDR2 YYEKEE (reference sequence). V was pared by 4 bases and J by 5 bases, with 1 base of the junction left unmatched. CDR3 sequence (DNA): TGTGCCAGCAGCAGGGACAGGGATCAGCCCCAGCATTTT. Amino acids: CASSRDRDQPQHF.

In the case of this clone: The sample holds other DNA sequences that translate to the same CDR3. The chain links TRBV6-1 to TRBJ1-5; weak D call: TRBD1 (6 bases). Germline V gene data show CDR1 as MNHNS and CDR2 as SASEGT. The CDR3 length is 15 residues. V was trimmed by 5 bases and J by 2 bases, leaving 13 bases between them. In DNA form, the CDR3 reads TGTGCCAGCAGTAGCGGGACACTTCGCAATCAGCCCCAGCATTTT. The encoded protein is CASSSGTLRNQPQHF.

V gene TRBV4-2 combines with J gene TRBJ2-3; 15 nucleotides line up with TRBD2. The CDR3 runs 17 residues. J lost 6 bases, V lost 1 base, and 5 bases had no gene match. Germline assignment: CDR1 LGHNA and CDR2 YNFKEQ. This CDR3 is CASSQVRTSGGVDTQYF. In DNA form, the CDR3 reads TGTGCCAGCAGCCAAGTCCGGACTAGCGGGGGGGTGGATACGCAGTATTTT.

The CDR3 protein is CASSLSGHQPQHF. The DNA of the CDR3 is TGTGCCAGCAGCTTATCAGGTCATCAGCCCCAGCATTTT. The chain links TRBV7-2 to TRBJ1-5; D is ambiguous. This CDR3 region has 13 residues. With 2 bases removed from V and 5 bases from J, the gap between germline ends came to 7 bases. Germline V gives CDR1 SGHTA, CDR2 FQGNSA.

V usage is TRBV30 and J usage is TRBJ1-1; TRBD1 aligns across 9 bases. CDR1 and CDR2 from the germline V gene are GTSNPN and SVGIG (reference sequence). V shed 5 bases and J 4 bases; nucleotides not matched to a gene: 11. CDR3 length: 15 amino acids. The CDR3 protein is CAWDRPGQGRTEAFF. CDR3 coding DNA: TGTGCCTGGGACCGCCCGGGACAGGGCCGCACTGAAGCTTTCTTT.

The rearrangement joins TRBV5-1 to TRBJ2-1, with TRBD2 matching over 12 bases. The germline gives CDR1 SGHRS, CDR2 YFSETQ. V trimming: 3 bases; J trimming: 4 bases; junction bases outside the gene matches: 2. The CDR3 totals 15 residues. In DNA form, the CDR3 reads TGCGCCAGCAGCTCCGGGACTAGCGGGTACAATGAGCAGTTCTTC. This sequence encodes CASSSGTSGYNEQFF.

The V gene is TRBV19, the J gene TRBJ2-1, with D possibly matching TRBD2 (6 bases). The CDR3 totals 14 residues. Germline V gene data show CDR1 as LNHDA and CDR2 as SQIVND (reference sequence). The ends were cut back, 3 bases at V and 9 bases at J, with 15 bases in the middle. The CDR3 region has the DNA TGTGCCAGTAGTATCTTCGGGGGTGAAAGTGAGCAGTTCTTC. It codes for CASSIFGGESEQFF.

The chain combines TRBV6-1 with TRBJ2-4; 8 bases align to TRBD2. The trim removed 1 base at V and 3 bases at J, leaving 5 bases unmatched. This CDR3 is 16 amino acids long. Germline CDR1 is MNHNS and CDR2 is SASEGT. The CDR3 loop reads CASSEEVAGGKNIQYF. The CDR3 DNA reads TGTGCCAGCAGTGAAGAAGTGGCGGGAGGCAAAAACATTCAGTACTTC.

The V and J genes are TRBV9 and TRBJ1-1; 8 bases are a match to TRBD1. The V and J ends lost 0 bases and 5 bases, in that order; junction bases with no gene match: 15. Germline CDR1 is SGDLS and CDR2 is YYNGEE. The CDR3 is made up of 18 amino acids. CDR3 in amino acids: CASSVAVRGRLSITEAFF. The CDR3 DNA sequence: TGTGCCAGCAGCGTAGCAGTCAGGGGGCGATTGTCGATAACTGAAGCTTTCTTT.

The chain is built from TRBV13 and TRBJ1-1; TRBD1 might be the D (5 bases). The CDR3 contains 15 residues. CDR1 and CDR2 (germline): PRHDT, FYEKMQ (reference sequence). V was clipped by 8 bases and J by 0 bases, with 16 bases between them. DNA for the CDR3: TGTGCCAGCGGTTCCAACAGACAGATGAACACTGAAGCTTTCTTT. Translating it yields CASGSNRQMNTEAFF.

The V and J genes are TRBV30 and TRBJ2-5; 8 bases align to TRBD2. V trimming: 2 bases; J trimming: 7 bases; junction bases outside the gene matches: 24. The CDR3 runs to 19 residues. From germline, CDR1 is GTSNPN and CDR2 SVGIG (reference sequence). The CDR3 sequence is CAWSKELAGSLNTRGTQYF. The CDR3 DNA follows: TGTGCCTGGAGTAAGGAATTAGCGGGGTCCTTAAACACAAGAGGGACCCAGTACTTC.

The chain joins TRBV16 to TRBJ1-5, with 8 positions matching TRBD1. Germline V gene lookup returns CDR1 KGHSY and CDR2 FQNENV. The CDR3 is 15 residues long. Germline trimming cut 5 bases from V and 6 bases from J; bases unmatched to any gene: 9. The DNA of the CDR3 is TGTGCCAGCAGCTCGCAGGGGGCTGTTCCTCAGCCCCAGCATTTT. Translation gives CASSSQGAVPQPQHF.

This clone has just one count. V and J are TRBV7-8 and TRBJ2-1, with a tentative D call TRBD2 (6 bases). Germline V gene lookup returns CDR1 SGHVS and CDR2 FQNEAQ. The V gene lost 2 bases and the J gene lost 6 bases, with 14 bases spanning the gap. The CDR3 loop spans 15 amino acids. The CDR3 DNA reads TGTGCCAGCAGCTTAAATTGGAGGGAGAGCAATGAGCAGTTCTTC. Translating it yields CASSLNWRESNEQFF.

This chain links TRBV5-6 with TRBJ1-1, with 8 nucleotides matching TRBD1. Germline CDR1 reads SGHDT; CDR2 reads YYEEEE. V dropped 0 bases and J dropped 5; count of bases not matched to a gene: 9. The CDR3 has 16 amino acids. In DNA, the CDR3 is TGTGCCAGCAGCTTGGTCCAGGGGGCTGGAAAGACTGAAGCTTTCTTT. Its protein product is CASSLVQGAGKTEAFF.

The chain has TRBV15 and TRBJ2-3; 9 bases fit TRBD2. CDR1 and CDR2 (germline): LNHNV, YYDKDF (reference sequence). Unmatched junction bases numbered 8, after V lost 5 bases and J lost 5 bases. This CDR3 has 15 residues. The CDR3 nucleotides read TGTGCCACCAGCTTGAAGCGGGGGGTGGGAGATACGCAGTATTTT. It codes for CATSLKRGVGDTQYF. Looking up the rest from reference TRBV15 and TRBJ2-3 gives the full variable domain: DAMVIQNPRYQVTQFGKPVTLSCSQTLNHNVMYWYQQKSSQAPKLLFHYYDKDFNNEADTPDNFQSRRPNTSFCFLDIRSPGLGDTAMYLCATSLKRGVGDTQYFGPGTRLTVL.

The rearrangement joins TRBV2 to TRBJ1-4, with D maybe TRBD1 (6 bases). V shed 11 bases and J shed 5 bases, with 18 bases lying between them. The CDR3 length is 14 residues. Germline V gives CDR1 SNHLY, CDR2 FYNNEI. CDR3 amino acids: CAEASQGKNEKLFF. The CDR3, as DNA: TGTGCCGAAGCCTCACAGGGTAAGAATGAAAAACTGTTTTTT.

The J gene is TRBJ2-3, the V gene TRBV28; tentatively, D is TRBD2 (6 bases). The CDR3 is 16 amino acids. Germline V gene sequence: CDR1 MDHEN, CDR2 SYDVKM. The germline V and J ends were trimmed by 3 bases and 1 base, with 14 bases remaining between them. The CDR3 bases are TGTGCCAGCAGTTTGGTAGGGGAGGATGGCACAGATACGCAGTATTTT. Its translation is CASSLVGEDGTDTQYF. Based on the CDR3 plus reference TRBV28 and TRBJ2-3, the full variable domain is DVKVTQSSRYLVKRTGEKVFLECVQDMDHENMFWYRQDPGLGLRLIYFSYDVKMKEKGDIPEGYSVSREKKERFSLILESASTNQTSMYLCASSLVGEDGTDTQYFGPGTRLTVL.

J is TRBJ2-1 and V is TRBV18; D call uncertain. In germline, CDR1 is KGHSH, CDR2 LQKENI. The CDR3 is 13 residues long. V dropped 0 bases and J dropped 5 bases, with 5 bases sitting between them. The CDR3 DNA is TGTGCCAGCTCACCACCCCAGAACAATGAGCAGTTCTTC. It encodes CASSPPQNNEQFF. Variable domain in full (rest from reference TRBV18 and TRBJ2-1): NAGVMQNPRHLVRRRGQEARLRCSPMKGHSHVYWYRQLPEEGLKFMVYLQKENIIDESGMPKERFSAEFPKEGPSILRIQQVVRGDSAAYFCASSPPQNNEQFFGPGTRLTVL.

The chain uses TRBV5-4 and TRBJ2-7; TRBD2 matches 8 bases. CDR1 SGHNT and CDR2 YYREEE come from the germline V gene (reference sequence). V gave up 4 bases and J gave up 7 bases; unmatched junction bases: 13. This CDR3 region has 15 residues. The CDR3 loop reads CASSPGGSAGGEQYF. DNA of the CDR3: TGTGCCAGCAGCCCGGGGGGGTCTGCGGGGGGAGAGCAGTACTTC.

The gene calls are TRBV4-3 and TRBJ1-4; D is unclear. V dropped 0 bases and J dropped 13 bases, with 18 bases sitting between them. Germline CDR1 reads LGHNA; CDR2 reads YSLEER. The length of the CDR3 is 15 residues. The CDR3 loop reads CASSQDMSVTAVLFF. Here the CDR3 DNA reads TGCGCCAGCAGCCAAGATATGAGCGTCACGGCAGTACTGTTTTTT.

This chain connects TRBV19 to TRBJ1-5; 10 positions agree with TRBD1. There are 15 residues in the CDR3. CDR1 is LNHDA and CDR2 is SQIVND in the germline V gene (reference sequence). J lost 11 bases, V lost 1 base, and 8 bases had no gene match. CDR3 region: CASSIAETGGLAQHF. In nucleotides, the CDR3 is TGTGCCAGTAGTATAGCTGAGACAGGGGGCTTGGCCCAGCATTTT.

J is TRBJ2-1 and V is TRBV6-5, with 8 bases matching TRBD1. This CDR3 contains 16 residues. Germline CDR1 and CDR2: MNHEY and SVGAGI. Unmatched junction bases numbered 8, after V lost 2 bases and J lost 5 bases. The CDR3 loop reads CASSYGFRGLNNEQFF. Here the CDR3 DNA reads TGTGCCAGCAGTTACGGTTTCAGGGGGCTTAACAATGAGCAGTTCTTC.